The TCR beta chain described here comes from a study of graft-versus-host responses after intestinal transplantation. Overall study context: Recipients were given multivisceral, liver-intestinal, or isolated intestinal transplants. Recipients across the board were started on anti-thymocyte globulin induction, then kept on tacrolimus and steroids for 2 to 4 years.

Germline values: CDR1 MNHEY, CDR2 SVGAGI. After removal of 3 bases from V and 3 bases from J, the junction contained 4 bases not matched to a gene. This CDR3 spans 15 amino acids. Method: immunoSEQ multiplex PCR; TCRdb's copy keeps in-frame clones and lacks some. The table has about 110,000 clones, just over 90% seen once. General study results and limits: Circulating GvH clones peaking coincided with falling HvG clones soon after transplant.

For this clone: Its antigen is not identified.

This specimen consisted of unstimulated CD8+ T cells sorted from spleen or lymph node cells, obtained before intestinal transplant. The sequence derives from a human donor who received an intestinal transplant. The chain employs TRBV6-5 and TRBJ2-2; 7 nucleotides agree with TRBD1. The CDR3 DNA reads TGTGCCAGCAGTTATGCAGGGGGAGACACCGGGGAGCTGTTTTTT. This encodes CASSYAGGDTGELFF.